These T cell receptor beta chains were read from a single sample in a study of OX40 agonist ivuxolimab in advanced cancers. Method: immunoSEQ multiplex PCR; TCRdb's copy keeps in-frame clones and lacks some. In the table there are just under 85,000 clones, around four fifths of which are singletons. Here the sequenced sample was CD4+ or CD8+ T cells sorted from blood, taken in a trial of the OX40 agonist ivuxolimab. The source of these receptors is an adult with an advanced solid tumor such as melanoma, head and neck, liver or kidney cancer. Both conserved end residues are trimmed from each CDR3.

>TRBV29-1|10
SAGGGGETQY
>TRBV6-6|13
ASSTGTVNTGELF
>TRBV7-2|14
ASSLNRGDYNSPLH
>TRBV6-5|12
ASSYLGTGDGYT
>TRBV5-5|12
ASSPDSASETQY
>TRBV2|12
ASSAGSRNSPLH
>TRBV18|9
ASSLNNEQF
>TRBV7-9|13
ASSLGPLRDQPQH
>TRBV30|11
AWSGRTGGRQY
>TRBV12-5|13
ASGLGQGRSQPQH
>TRBV27|11
ASRRMGVDEQY
>TRBV19|13
ASTSGQGAATEAF
>TRBV7-2|14
ASSSDRPGSGNTIY
>TRBV7-3|14
ASSLQASSSYNEQF
>TRBV6-5|11
ASSYSRDYEQY
>TRBV6-1|12
ANRGGAGTGELF
>TRBV18|12
ASSPQGKQNTQY
>TRBV11-2|13
AGGSGRTENQPQH
>TRBV2|12
ASIDREGNSPLH
>TRBV14|12
ASSYGSRRETQY
>TRBV4-1|14
ASSRQLAGGYNEQF
>TRBV25-1|13
ASSAGTGFNQPQH
>TRBV6-1|13
ASRGQGTTNEKLF
>TRBV7-2|11
ASSFRGADEQF
>TRBV6-5|12
ASSLGTANTEAF
>TRBV7-2|14
ASSFGHGGAQDEQY
>TRBV7-2|13
ASSPQDGNNSPLH